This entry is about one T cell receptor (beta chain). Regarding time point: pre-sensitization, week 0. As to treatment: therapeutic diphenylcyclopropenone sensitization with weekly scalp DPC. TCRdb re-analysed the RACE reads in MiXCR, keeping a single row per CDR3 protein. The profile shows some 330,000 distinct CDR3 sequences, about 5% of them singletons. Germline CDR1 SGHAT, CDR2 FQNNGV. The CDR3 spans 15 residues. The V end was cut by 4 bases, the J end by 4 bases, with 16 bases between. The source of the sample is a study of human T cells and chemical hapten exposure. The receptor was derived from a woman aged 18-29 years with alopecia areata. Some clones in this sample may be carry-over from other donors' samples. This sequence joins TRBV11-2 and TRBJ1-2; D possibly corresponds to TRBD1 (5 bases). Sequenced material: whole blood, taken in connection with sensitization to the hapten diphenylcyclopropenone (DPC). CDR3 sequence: CASSSITGARYGYTF. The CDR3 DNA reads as TGTGCCAGCAGCTCCATAACCGGGGCGCGCTATGGCTACACCTTC.